This TCR beta chain originates from a study of blood T cell repertoires in COVID-19. Here immunoSEQ multiplex PCR was the method, and the copy in TCRdb shows in-frame clones only, minus some. This table has 65,000 to 85,000 clones, around 86% appearing once. The CDR3 covers 16 residues. Trimming took 1 base from V and 5 from J; bases not matched to a gene: 7. CDR1 SGHDN and CDR2 FVKESK come from the germline V gene. The clonotype was recovered from a woman between 18 and 29 years old with acute or convalescent COVID-19. Sample: peripheral blood. The V call is TRBV14, the J call TRBJ2-1, with 8 bases lining up with TRBD2. The CDR3 DNA follows: TGTGCCAGCAGCCAAGCGGGAGGGGTTTGGAACAATGAGCAGTTCTTC. Its translation is CASSQAGGVWNNEQFF.